The clone carrying this TCR beta chain was seen once. Germline assignment: CDR1 SGHTA and CDR2 FQGNSA. This CDR3 spans 13 amino acids. V shed 3 bases and J shed 4 bases, with 10 bases lying between them. Sequenced by immunoSEQ multiplex PCR; TCRdb stores in-frame clones only, minus some. This sample has about 220,000 clones, with approximately 84% found just once. This sample was included in a study of blood T cell repertoires in COVID-19. Material: peripheral blood. The source is a young woman who had recovered from COVID-19. The chain has TRBV7-2 and TRBJ2-7; perhaps TRBD2 as D (5 bases). The DNA for the CDR3 is TGTGCCAGCAGCTTCGGAGGTTTTTACGAGCAGTACTTC. Residues: CASSFGGFYEQYF.